This passage covers 6 T cell receptor beta chains from one sample sequenced in a study of blood T cell repertoires in COVID-19. Profiled with immunoSEQ multiplex PCR; TCRdb holds only in-frame clones, not every one. The sample carries some 320,000 clones, about nine tenths recorded once. Sequenced sample: peripheral blood. These receptors were collected from a woman between 25 and 40 years old who had recovered from COVID-19.

This clone was recorded only once. The chain joins TRBV3-1 (or the pseudogene TRBV3-2) to TRBJ1-4, with D possibly TRBD1 on 6 matching bases. Germline CDR1 reads LGHDT; CDR2 reads YNNKEL (reference sequence). V lost 4 bases to trimming and J lost 2 bases, with 17 bases between them. This CDR3 is 17 amino acids long. This CDR3 reads CASSPQGRGATNEKLFF. The CDR3 region has the DNA TGTGCCAGCAGCCCCCAGGGCAGGGGCGCGACTAATGAAAAACTGTTTTTT.

The chain carries TRBV6-5 and TRBJ2-3, with D perhaps TRBD2 (6 bases). This CDR3 is 13 amino acids long. The ends were cut back, 8 bases at V and 0 bases at J, with 9 bases in the middle. Germline-derived CDR1 and CDR2 are MNHEY and SVGAGI. CDR3 region: CASGRSSTDTQYF. Here the CDR3 DNA reads TGTGCCAGCGGGAGGTCGAGCACAGATACGCAGTATTTT.

This chain connects TRBV11-3 to TRBJ2-7; TRBD2 is a possible D gene (6 bases). This CDR3 has 13 residues. V was trimmed by 5 bases and J by 6 bases, leaving 14 bases between them. Germline V gives CDR1 SGHNT, CDR2 YENEEA. The CDR3: CASSHGTSREQYF. The CDR3 bases are TGTGCCAGCAGCCACGGGACTTCACGCGAGCAGTACTTC.

V usage is TRBV14 and J usage is TRBJ2-5, with 11 nucleotides matching TRBD2. J was trimmed by 2 bases and V by 5 bases; bases with no gene match: 4. Germline values: CDR1 SGHDN, CDR2 FVKESK. The CDR3 consists of 15 residues. The CDR3 is CASSALAGGQETQYF. In DNA, the CDR3 is TGTGCCAGCAGCGCGTTAGCGGGGGGGCAAGAGACCCAGTACTTC.

The genes are TRBV7-9 and TRBJ1-5; tentatively, D is TRBD1 (6 bases). Trimming pared 8 bases from V and 2 bases from J, leaving 10 bases between. CDR1 and CDR2 (germline): SEHNR, FQNEAQ (reference sequence). The CDR3 has 13 residues. The CDR3 loop reads CASAPGGNQPQHF. The CDR3 region has the DNA TGTGCCAGCGCCCCAGGGGGCAATCAGCCCCAGCATTTT.

This clone was seen only once. The chain uses TRBV6-2 or TRBV6-3 and TRBJ2-2; 12 bases match TRBD2. CDR1 and CDR2 from the germline V gene are MNHEY and SVGEGT. Trimming took 5 bases from V and 4 from J; bases not matched to a gene: 5. CDR3 size: 16 residues. The CDR3, as DNA: TGTGCCAGCAGTGTCCTAGCGGGGGGGCTCACCGGGGAGCTGTTTTTT. Translated, it gives CASSVLAGGLTGELFF.